The 13 T cell receptor beta chains presented below share a single source sample, sequenced in a study of blood T cell repertoires in COVID-19 (TCRdb year 2020). Libraries were prepared through the immunoSEQ multiplex PCR assay. The table was pulled from immuneACCESS by TCRdb, which kept in-frame rearrangements only. Such tables lose some clones; where checked, under half of the loss comes from unresolved V genes, and the rest has no known cause. The sample table holds around 130,000 clones, of which roughly 90% were seen once. Of the sample, approximately 2% is held by the ten largest clones. Material: peripheral blood. The receptors here all came from a man between 65 and 85 years old with active COVID-19.

The chain couples TRBV5-1 to TRBJ2-6; tentative D call: TRBD2 (6 bases). The CDR3 runs to 17 residues. V lost 0 bases and J 0 bases, leaving 10 bases between the germline ends. Germline V CDR1 and CDR2: SGHRS, YFSETQ. As DNA, the CDR3 is TGCGCCAGCAGCTTGGAGGGACTGCTCTCTGGGGCCAACGTCCTGACTTTC. It is translated as CASSLEGLLSGANVLTF.

V gene TRBV4-2 combines with J gene TRBJ2-1, with unresolved D. CDR3 length equals 15 residues. CDR1 is LGHNA and CDR2 is YNFKEQ in the germline V gene. V lost 3 bases, J lost 0 bases, and 9 bases lay in between. This CDR3 is CASSQVAGSYNEQFF. The CDR3, as DNA: TGTGCCAGCAGCCAGGTAGCTGGCTCCTACAATGAGCAGTTCTTC.

The chain combines TRBV5-1 with TRBJ2-3; D is possibly TRBD2 (6 bases). V was clipped by 0 bases and J by 6 bases, with 11 bases between them. This CDR3 has 14 residues. Looked up from germline, CDR1 is SGHRS and CDR2 is YFSETQ. As DNA, the CDR3 is TGCGCCAGCAGCTTGGCAGGGCGGGACGATACGCAGTATTTT. It specifies CASSLAGRDDTQYF.

V is TRBV7-9 and J is TRBJ1-1; the D gene is possibly TRBD1 (5 bases). The CDR3 sequence is 15 residues long. Germline CDR1 SEHNR, CDR2 FQNEAQ (reference sequence). The germline V and J ends were trimmed by 1 base and 1 base, with 10 bases remaining between them. CDR3 loop: CASSLDGGPNTEAFF. In DNA form, the CDR3 reads TGTGCCAGCAGCTTAGACGGGGGTCCGAACACTGAAGCTTTCTTT.

This clone was found once. The chain employs TRBV5-8 and TRBJ2-2, with D perhaps TRBD1 (7 bases). This CDR3 contains 15 residues. Trimming removed 3 bases at V and 8 bases at J, with 17 bases between. Germline CDR1 reads SGHTS; CDR2 reads YDEGEE. The CDR3 DNA reads as TGTGCCAGCAGCTCAAGACCGACAGGGACTGGGGAGCTGTTTTTT. Translating gives CASSSRPTGTGELFF.

V gene TRBV28 combines with J gene TRBJ2-2, with D perhaps TRBD2 (6 bases). Germline CDR1 MDHEN, CDR2 SYDVKM. CDR3 size: 15 residues. Trimming pared 3 bases from V and 5 bases from J, leaving 13 bases between. The CDR3 DNA is TGTGCCAGCAGTTTGCGCCGACTAGGGACCGGGGAGCTGTTTTTT. Translation: CASSLRRLGTGELFF. The whole variable domain, remainder taken from reference TRBV28 and TRBJ2-2, is DVKVTQSSRYLVKRTGEKVFLECVQDMDHENMFWYRQDPGLGLRLIYFSYDVKMKEKGDIPEGYSVSREKKERFSLILESASTNQTSMYLCASSLRRLGTGELFFGEGSRLTVL.

The chain carries TRBV20-1 and TRBJ2-7, with D maybe TRBD1 (5 bases). Trimming took off 3 bases at V and 0 bases at J, with 12 bases between the two ends. Germline values: CDR1 DFQATT, CDR2 SNEGSKA (reference sequence). The CDR3 runs 14 residues. The CDR3 nucleotides read TGCAGTGCTAGTGAGTACAGGAGCTCCTACGAGCAGTACTTC. It specifies CSASEYRSSYEQYF.

The V and J genes are TRBV2 and TRBJ2-1; a possible D gene is TRBD1 (5 bases). The V end lost 4 bases, the J end lost 9 bases, and 7 bases lay between the germline ends. The CDR3 is 11 amino acids. Germline V gene data show CDR1 as SNHLY and CDR2 as FYNNEI. CDR3: CASSAQGEQFF. CDR3 nucleotides: TGTGCCAGCAGTGCGCAGGGTGAGCAGTTCTTC.

The J gene is TRBJ2-1, the V gene TRBV11-2, with D possibly matching TRBD2 (7 bases). Per the germline V gene, CDR1 is SGHAT and CDR2 is FQNNGV. Trimming left V 5 bases short and J 5 bases short, with 13 bases between. The CDR3 sequence is 14 residues long. The CDR3 DNA reads as TGTGCCAGCAGCCAGGGGACTATTAACAATGAGCAGTTCTTC. Residues: CASSQGTINNEQFF.

V gene TRBV6-5 combines with J gene TRBJ1-5; perhaps TRBD1 as D (6 bases). Germline assignment: CDR1 MNHEY and CDR2 SVGAGI. The length of the CDR3 is 14 residues. V was cut by 5 bases and J by 7 bases, with 15 bases left in between. CDR3 DNA: TGTGCCAGCAGTAAACACAGGGTAGGGCAGCCCCAGCATTTT. It specifies CASSKHRVGQPQHF.

The chain links TRBV2 to TRBJ2-7; 7 bases line up with TRBD2. This CDR3 is built from 15 residues. V lost 5 bases to trimming and J lost 7 bases; unmatched junction nucleotides: 14. Germline CDR1 is SNHLY and CDR2 is FYNNEI. The CDR3 protein is CASSWTRGASGEQYF. CDR3 bases: TGTGCCAGCAGTTGGACTAGAGGGGCATCGGGTGAGCAGTACTTC.

DNA for the CDR3: TGTGCCACCAGTGATGGCGGGGGCTACTACGAGCAGTACTTC. This codes for CATSDGGGYYEQYF. This chain joins TRBV24-1 and TRBJ2-7; D is possibly TRBD2 (7 bases). The length of the CDR3 is 14 residues. The V end was cut by 3 bases, the J end by 3 bases, with 11 bases between. CDR1 and CDR2 from the germline V gene are KGHDR and SFDVKD.

This rearrangement joins TRBV5-4 to TRBJ2-3; 8 nucleotides align to TRBD2. V dropped 7 bases and J dropped 5; count of bases not matched to a gene: 9. CDR1 SGHNT and CDR2 YYREEE come from the germline V gene (reference sequence). This CDR3 has 14 residues. The CDR3 sequence: CASRASGRRDTQYF. CDR3 nucleotide sequence: TGTGCCAGCCGTGCCAGCGGGAGAAGAGATACGCAGTATTTT.